The present TCR beta chain was sequenced within a study of blood T cell repertoires in COVID-19. Study-wide background: The United States, Italy and Spain were the sources of the acute and convalescent COVID-19 samples. Sources were T cells, B-cell-depleted T cells, or PBMCs; the material itself was cDNA or gDNA.

The data were produced by immunoSEQ multiplex PCR, yet TCRdb's version contains in-frame clones alone and is incomplete. The sample consists of roughly 220,000 clones, around 80% of them appearing once. Input material: peripheral blood. The receptor was derived from a woman aged 60 to 75 who had recovered from COVID-19.

CDR3 in DNA: TGTGCCACCAGCAGAGACCAACTGAACTCCTACGAGCAGTACTTC. It codes for CATSRDQLNSYEQYF. This chain joins TRBV15 and TRBJ2-7; D remains ambiguous. The V gene lost 0 bases and the J gene lost 0 bases, with 9 bases spanning the gap. Germline-derived CDR1 and CDR2 are LNHNV and YYDKDF (reference sequence). The CDR3 totals 15 residues.